The 30 T cell receptor beta chains listed next were all sequenced from one sample in a study of Graves' ophthalmopathy and Graves' hyperthyroidism. Scientists amplified the TCR beta CDR3 regions from RNA transcripts. An initial RT-PCR round employing HTBI primers preceded a second-round multiplex PCR. Each CDR3 protein is one row after TCRdb ran MiXCR on the multiplex PCR reads. The sample contains around 170,000 distinct CDR3 sequences, over 35% of which appear only once. The sequenced material came from peripheral blood. The receptors stem from a woman in her thirties or forties with Graves' ophthalmopathy.

This chain connects TRBV7-8 to TRBJ1-6; D gene unclear. Per germline, CDR1 SGHVS and CDR2 FQNEAQ. This CDR3 spans 14 amino acids. V gave up 0 bases and J gave up 7 bases, with 7 bases separating them. The CDR3 region is CASSLAPANSPLHF. In DNA, the CDR3 is TGTGCCAGCAGCTTAGCGCCAGCGAATTCACCCCTCCACTTT.

V gene TRBV10-3 combines with J gene TRBJ1-1; D gene unclear. The V end lost 2 bases, the J end lost 0 bases, and 4 bases lay between the germline ends. The CDR3 sequence is 13 residues long. Germline loops: CDR1 ENHRY, CDR2 SYGVKD. CDR3 loop: CAISEIMNTEAFF. DNA for the CDR3: TGTGCCATCAGTGAGATAATGAACACTGAAGCTTTCTTT.

The genes are TRBV7-2 and TRBJ2-5; D remains ambiguous. Germline V gives CDR1 SGHTA, CDR2 FQGNSA. The ends were cut back, 5 bases at V and 2 bases at J, with 9 bases in the middle. This CDR3 region has 13 residues. The CDR3, as DNA: TGTGCCAGCAGCCGCGACGGACAAGAGACCCAGTACTTC. Its protein is CASSRDGQETQYF.

This clonotype was detected many times. The V gene is TRBV6-5, the J gene TRBJ1-2, with TRBD1 as a possible D gene (6 bases). CDR3 length: 13 residues. The V end was cut by 6 bases, the J end by 1 base, with 9 bases between. Looked up from germline, CDR1 is MNHEY and CDR2 is SVGAGI. Here the CDR3 DNA reads TGTGCCAGCAGGACAGGAAATAACTATGGCTACACCTTC. Translation gives CASRTGNNYGYTF.

This clonotype was recorded many times. V gene TRBV7-8 combines with J gene TRBJ1-1; D uncertain. This CDR3 has 13 residues. Trimming took off 2 bases at V and 2 bases at J, with 6 bases between the two ends. Germline CDR1 and CDR2: SGHVS and FQNEAQ. The chain's CDR3 is CASSLLSNTEAFF. CDR3 DNA sequence: TGTGCCAGCAGCTTATTATCTAACACTGAAGCTTTCTTT. The variable domain in full, completed from reference TRBV7-8 and TRBJ1-1, reads GAGVSQSPRYKVAKRGQDVALRCDPISGHVSLFWYQQALGQGPEFLTYFQNEAQLDKSGLPSDRFFAERPEGSVSTLKIQRTQQEDSAVYLCASSLLSNTEAFFGQGTRLTVV.

This clonotype was detected many times. J is TRBJ1-1 and V is TRBV6-1; D not resolved. CDR3 size: 11 residues. V lost 7 bases, J lost 0 bases, and 3 bases lay in between. CDR1 and CDR2 from the germline V gene are MNHNS and SASEGT. This CDR3 reads CASTVNTEAFF. In DNA form, the CDR3 reads TGTGCCAGCACGGTGAACACTGAAGCTTTCTTT.

The V call is TRBV7-8, the J call TRBJ1-1; no definite D call. Germline V gene lookup returns CDR1 SGHVS and CDR2 FQNEAQ. The CDR3 extends over 14 amino acids. Trimming took 1 base from V and 5 from J, leaving 11 bases between them. The CDR3 loop reads CASSLGGMRTEAFF. The DNA of the CDR3 is TGTGCCAGCAGCTTAGGGGGTATGCGGACTGAAGCTTTCTTT.

The chain links TRBV6-5 to TRBJ1-1, with no clear D. The CDR3 is 14 residues long. The germline V gene encodes CDR1 MNHEY and CDR2 SVGAGI. The V gene lost 0 bases and the J gene lost 1 base, with 6 bases spanning the gap. CDR3 amino acids: CASSYSGTNTEAFF. CDR3 bases: TGTGCCAGCAGTTACTCTGGCACGAACACTGAAGCTTTCTTT.

This clonotype has ten or more counts. The gene calls are TRBV20-1 and TRBJ1-1; the D gene is possibly TRBD1 (6 bases). Trimming stripped 7 bases from V and 0 bases from J, with 12 bases between. The CDR3 extends over 13 amino acids. Per germline, CDR1 DFQATT and CDR2 SNEGSKA (reference sequence). CDR3 DNA sequence: TGCAGTGGTGAAGGACAGCTGAACACTGAAGCTTTCTTT. This codes for CSGEGQLNTEAFF.

This sequence joins TRBV7-2 and TRBJ2-7, with 8 nucleotides matching TRBD2. V lost 5 bases to trimming and J lost 1 base; unmatched junction nucleotides: 4. The CDR3 is 14 amino acids. Germline V gene lookup returns CDR1 SGHTA and CDR2 FQGNSA. The CDR3 loop is CASSLTSESYEQYF. The CDR3 nucleotides read TGTGCCAGCAGCCTGACTAGCGAGTCCTACGAGCAGTACTTC.

This clonotype was picked up many times. This chain joins TRBV24-1 and TRBJ2-7, with D possibly TRBD1 on 5 matching bases. The germline V gene has CDR1 KGHDR and CDR2 SFDVKD. This CDR3 contains 11 residues. V lost 6 bases to trimming and J lost 5 bases, with 7 bases between them. The CDR3 spells CATSRGHEQYF. In DNA form, the CDR3 reads TGTGCCACCAGTAGGGGTCACGAGCAGTACTTC.

There are many counts of this clonotype. The V and J genes are TRBV12-3 or TRBV12-4 and TRBJ1-5; 8 bases agree with TRBD1. Trimming took 5 bases from V and 6 from J; bases not matched to a gene: 12. The CDR3 totals 16 residues. This CDR3 reads CASSPVDRGESQPQHF. CDR3 sequence (DNA): TGTGCCAGCAGTCCCGTCGACAGGGGTGAAAGTCAGCCCCAGCATTTT.

This clonotype occurred a few times. The chain couples TRBV10-1 to TRBJ2-7, with TRBD2 identical over 9 bases. The CDR3 spans 14 residues. Per germline, CDR1 WNHNN and CDR2 SYGVQD (reference sequence). The trim removed 5 bases at V and 6 bases at J, leaving 8 bases unmatched. CDR3 sequence: CASSTGTSSSEQYF. The CDR3 DNA reads TGCGCCAGCAGTACCGGGACTAGCAGCTCCGAGCAGTACTTC.

The chain employs TRBV6-1 and TRBJ2-7; a weak D match, TRBD1 (6 bases). Trimming pared 2 bases from V and 2 bases from J, leaving 10 bases between. CDR1 is MNHNS, CDR2 SASEGT, per germline. The CDR3 loop spans 14 amino acids. The CDR3 nucleotides read TGTGCCAGCAGTGAAATGCAGGGGCCCTACGAGCAGTACTTC. Its translation is CASSEMQGPYEQYF.

The J gene is TRBJ1-1, the V gene TRBV6-1; no reliable D call. V gave up 8 bases and J gave up 1 base, with 14 bases separating them. The CDR3 is made up of 14 amino acids. CDR1 is MNHNS and CDR2 is SASEGT in the germline V gene. The CDR3 is CASGQREENTEAFF. The CDR3 DNA is TGTGCCAGCGGCCAGAGAGAGGAGAACACTGAAGCTTTCTTT.

This clonotype was picked up many times. The rearrangement links TRBV12-3 or TRBV12-4 to TRBJ1-5; tentative D call: TRBD1 (6 bases). This CDR3 comprises 12 residues. Trimming stripped 8 bases from V and 2 bases from J, with 7 bases between. The DNA for the CDR3 is TGTGCCAGCGGACAGCGCAATCAGCCCCAGCATTTT. Protein sequence: CASGQRNQPQHF.

This clonotype has ten or more counts. The chain combines TRBV5-6 with TRBJ2-7; 7 bases line up with TRBD1. The CDR3 contains 13 residues. Trimming at V came to 5 bases and at J to 5 bases, leaving 7 bases not matched to a gene. The germline gives CDR1 SGHDT, CDR2 YYEEEE. DNA for the CDR3: TGTGCCAGCAGATCCAGGGGGATAGACGAGCAGTACTTC. It codes for CASRSRGIDEQYF.

The V and J genes are TRBV6-1 and TRBJ2-7, with 14 bases identical to TRBD2. Trimming cost V 6 bases and J 7 bases; bases outside gene matches: 5. Germline CDR1 MNHNS, CDR2 SASEGT. The CDR3 extends over 14 amino acids. The CDR3: CASRSGTSGSEQYF. The CDR3, as DNA: TGTGCCAGCAGATCCGGGACTAGCGGGAGTGAGCAGTACTTC.

This clonotype was observed many times. This chain uses TRBV29-1 with TRBJ1-2; D gene uncertain. CDR1 and CDR2 (germline): SQVTM, ANQGSEA. V gave up 6 bases and J gave up 1 base, with 9 bases separating them. There are 12 residues in the CDR3. The DNA of the CDR3 is TGCAGCGTAAGGATTGGTAACTATGGCTACACCTTC. It specifies CSVRIGNYGYTF.

This clonotype was observed many times. J is TRBJ1-2 and V is TRBV11-2; no definite D call. The CDR3 runs to 14 residues. V lost 5 bases to trimming and J lost 4 bases, with 14 bases between them. CDR1 and CDR2 from the germline V gene are SGHAT and FQNNGV. As DNA, the CDR3 is TGTGCCAGCAGCCTCTCTCGGGAAAGCTATGGCTACACCTTC. Its protein product is CASSLSRESYGYTF. The whole variable domain, filled in from reference TRBV11-2 and TRBJ1-2, reads EAGVAQSPRYKIIEKRQSVAFWCNPISGHATLYWYQQILGQGPKLLIQFQNNGVVDDSQLPKDRFSAERLKGVDSTLKIQPAKLEDSAVYLCASSLSRESYGYTFGSGTRLTVV.

At least ten counts were recorded for this clonotype. The rearrangement uses TRBV19 and TRBJ1-5, with D perhaps TRBD1 (6 bases). Trimming left V 8 bases short and J 2 bases short, with 10 bases between. Germline V lookup: CDR1 LNHDA, CDR2 SQIVND (reference sequence). This CDR3 contains 13 residues. The CDR3 DNA is TGTGCCAGTCGGACAGTAGGCAATCAGCCCCAGCATTTT. Protein sequence: CASRTVGNQPQHF.

This clonotype was seen ten or more times. Likely a read error: the CDR3 ends without its conserved phenylalanine or tryptophan. The V call is TRBV4-1, the J call TRBJ1-2; 8 bases line up with TRBD1. The CDR3 has 15 residues. Trimming took 0 bases from V and 5 from J; bases not matched to a gene: 5. Germline assignment: CDR1 MGHRA and CDR2 YSYEKL. In nucleotides, the CDR3 is TGCGCCAGCAGCCAAGATATTGGGACAGGATATGGCTACACCTCC. This gives the protein CASSQDIGTGYGYTS.

The CDR3 region has the DNA TGTGCCAGCTTAAAGGACTCCGACTATGGCTACACCTTC. Translated, it gives CASLKDSDYGYTF. The V gene is TRBV28, the J gene TRBJ1-2; D ambiguous. Trimming shortened V by 8 bases and J by 3 bases, and 13 bases separated the two germline ends. CDR3 length equals 13 residues. CDR1 and CDR2 from the germline V gene are MDHEN and SYDVKM.

The sample holds many counts of this clonotype. The rearrangement joins TRBV20-1 to TRBJ2-2; D might be TRBD1 (6 bases). The V and J ends lost 3 bases and 0 bases respectively, with 14 bases between them. The CDR3 totals 16 residues. Germline-derived CDR1 and CDR2 are DFQATT and SNEGSKA (reference sequence). CDR3 loop: CSASTPAGANTGELFF. As DNA, the CDR3 is TGCAGTGCTAGTACCCCGGCAGGGGCGAACACCGGGGAGCTGTTTTTT.

This clonotype was seen many times. The CDR3 does not close with the conserved phenylalanine or tryptophan, likely indicating a read error. The rearrangement uses TRBV20-1 and TRBJ1-1, with D perhaps TRBD1 (6 bases). Germline V CDR1 and CDR2: DFQATT, SNEGSKA (reference sequence). The CDR3 totals 14 residues. V dropped 6 bases and J dropped 3 bases, with 17 bases sitting between them. The CDR3 coding sequence is TGCAGTGCCCCGCCCGGGGGGCAGGACACTGAAGCTTTCCTT. It specifies CSAPPGGQDTEAFL.

This rearrangement joins TRBV28 to TRBJ2-2; D call uncertain. Trimming cost V 5 bases and J 9 bases, with 10 bases left between them. Germline V gene data show CDR1 as MDHEN and CDR2 as SYDVKM. The CDR3 covers 12 residues. This CDR3 reads CASSGVVWELFF. For the CDR3, the DNA is TGTGCCAGCAGTGGGGTTGTCTGGGAGCTGTTTTTT. The variable domain in full, completed from reference TRBV28 and TRBJ2-2, reads DVKVTQSSRYLVKRTGEKVFLECVQDMDHENMFWYRQDPGLGLRLIYFSYDVKMKEKGDIPEGYSVSREKKERFSLILESASTNQTSMYLCASSGVVWELFFGEGSRLTVL.

The sample holds many counts of this clonotype. The chain combines TRBV6-2 or TRBV6-3 with TRBJ1-2, with a possible D match to TRBD1 (5 bases). The CDR3 loop spans 15 amino acids. The germline V gene encodes CDR1 MNHEY and CDR2 SVGEGT. V lost 1 base, J lost 3 bases, and 12 bases lay in between. The CDR3, as DNA: TGTGCCAGCAGTTACTACCCCGGGGACGACTATGGCTACACCTTC. This translates into CASSYYPGDDYGYTF.

The chain links TRBV28 to TRBJ1-3, with TRBD1 as a possible D gene (5 bases). This CDR3 region has 15 residues. Trimming pared 6 bases from V and 5 bases from J, leaving 17 bases between. Germline V gives CDR1 MDHEN, CDR2 SYDVKM. CDR3 region: CASSAQVWGRNTIYF. The CDR3 coding sequence is TGTGCCAGCAGCGCCCAGGTGTGGGGACGAAACACCATATATTTT.

This clonotype was seen many times. The chain has TRBV20-1 and TRBJ2-5; tentative D call: TRBD2 (5 bases). V lost 3 bases to trimming and J lost 2 bases, with 16 bases between them. Germline CDR1 DFQATT, CDR2 SNEGSKA (reference sequence). The CDR3 sequence is 15 residues long. The CDR3 sequence is CSASQAAVEQETQYF. The CDR3 DNA is TGCAGTGCTAGCCAAGCGGCAGTAGAACAAGAGACCCAGTACTTC.

This clonotype was found many times. V gene TRBV10-3 combines with J gene TRBJ1-6; D gene ambiguous. V lost 4 bases, J lost 5 bases, and 18 bases lay in between. Germline CDR1 reads ENHRY; CDR2 reads SYGVKD. The CDR3 is 17 residues long. CDR3 bases: TGTGCCATCAGTGTCCGGGCGGGAAGTGATAATAATTCACCCCTCCACTTT. Amino acid sequence: CAISVRAGSDNNSPLHF.